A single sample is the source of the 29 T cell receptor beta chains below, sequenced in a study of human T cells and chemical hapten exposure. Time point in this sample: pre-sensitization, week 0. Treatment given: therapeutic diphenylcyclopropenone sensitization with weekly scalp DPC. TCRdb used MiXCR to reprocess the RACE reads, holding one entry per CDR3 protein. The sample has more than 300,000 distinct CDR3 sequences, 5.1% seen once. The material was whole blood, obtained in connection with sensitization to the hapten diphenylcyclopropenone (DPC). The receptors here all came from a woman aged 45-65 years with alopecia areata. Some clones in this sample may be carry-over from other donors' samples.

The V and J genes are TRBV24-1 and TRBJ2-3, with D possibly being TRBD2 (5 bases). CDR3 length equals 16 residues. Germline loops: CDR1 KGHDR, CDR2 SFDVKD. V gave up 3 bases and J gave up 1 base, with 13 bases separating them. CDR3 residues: CATSDPGFRGTDTQYF. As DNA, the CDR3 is TGTGCCACCAGTGATCCGGGGTTCAGAGGCACAGATACGCAGTATTTT.

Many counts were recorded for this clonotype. The CDR3 reads CSARGGGKTEAFF. In DNA, the CDR3 is TGCAGTGCTCGCGGGGGGGGAAAAACTGAAGCTTTCTTT. J is TRBJ1-1 and V is TRBV20-1, with D possibly matching TRBD1 (5 bases). The CDR3 covers 13 residues. Per the germline V gene, CDR1 is DFQATT and CDR2 is SNEGSKA (reference sequence). Deletions cut 5 bases from V and 5 bases from J, with 15 bases between.

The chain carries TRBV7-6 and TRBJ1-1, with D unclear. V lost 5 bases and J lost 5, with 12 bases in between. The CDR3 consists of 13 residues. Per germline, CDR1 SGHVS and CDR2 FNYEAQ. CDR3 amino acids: CASSVAKYTEAFF. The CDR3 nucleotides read TGTGCCAGCAGCGTTGCAAAGTATACTGAAGCTTTCTTT.

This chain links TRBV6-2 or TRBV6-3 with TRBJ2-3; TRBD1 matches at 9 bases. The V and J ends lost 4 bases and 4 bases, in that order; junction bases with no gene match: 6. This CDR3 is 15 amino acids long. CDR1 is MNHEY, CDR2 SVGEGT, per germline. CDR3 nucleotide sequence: TGTGCCAGCAGTTTCCCGGGACAGGGCCCAGATACGCAGTATTTT. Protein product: CASSFPGQGPDTQYF.

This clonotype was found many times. The CDR3 reads CAISESSGELFF. The CDR3 bases are TGTGCCATCAGTGAGTCGTCCGGGGAGCTGTTTTTT. The gene calls are TRBV10-3 and TRBJ2-2, with D unresolved. The CDR3 covers 12 residues. CDR1 ENHRY and CDR2 SYGVKD come from the germline V gene. The ends were cut back, 0 bases at V and 6 bases at J, with 2 bases in the middle.

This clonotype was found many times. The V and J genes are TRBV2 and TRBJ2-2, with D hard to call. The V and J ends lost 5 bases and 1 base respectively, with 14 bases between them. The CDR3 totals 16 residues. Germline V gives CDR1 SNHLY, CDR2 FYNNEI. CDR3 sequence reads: CASSFRQPQNTGELFF. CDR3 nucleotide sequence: TGTGCCAGCAGTTTCCGACAACCCCAGAACACCGGGGAGCTGTTTTTT.

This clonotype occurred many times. CDR3 sequence (DNA): TGCAGCGTTACGGGGACTAGCGGGCTTTACAATGAGCAGTTCTTC. Residues: CSVTGTSGLYNEQFF. The V and J genes are TRBV29-1 and TRBJ2-1, with 12 bases fitting TRBD2. J lost 4 bases, V lost 5 bases, and 6 bases had no gene match. Per germline, CDR1 SQVTM and CDR2 ANQGSEA. CDR3 length: 15 amino acids.

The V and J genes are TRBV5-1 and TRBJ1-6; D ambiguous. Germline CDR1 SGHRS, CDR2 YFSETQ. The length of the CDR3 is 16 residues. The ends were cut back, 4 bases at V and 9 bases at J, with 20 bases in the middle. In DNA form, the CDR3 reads TGCGCCAGCAGCCATGACCGCGTGGGTTCTGGTTCACCCCTCCACTTT. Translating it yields CASSHDRVGSGSPLHF.

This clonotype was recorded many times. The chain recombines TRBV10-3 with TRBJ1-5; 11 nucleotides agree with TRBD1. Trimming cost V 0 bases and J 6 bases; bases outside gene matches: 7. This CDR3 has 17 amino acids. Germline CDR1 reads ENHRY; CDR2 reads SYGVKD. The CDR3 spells CAISESTGQGARQPQHF. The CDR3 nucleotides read TGTGCCATCAGTGAGTCGACAGGACAGGGGGCACGTCAGCCCCAGCATTTT.

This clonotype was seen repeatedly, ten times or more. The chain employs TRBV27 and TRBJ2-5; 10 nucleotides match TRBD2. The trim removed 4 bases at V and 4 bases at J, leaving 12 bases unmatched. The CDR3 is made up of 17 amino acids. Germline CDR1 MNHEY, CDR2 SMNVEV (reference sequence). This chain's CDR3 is CASSSLKLAGSPETQYF. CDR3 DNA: TGTGCCAGCAGTTCCTTGAAACTAGCGGGAAGCCCAGAGACCCAGTACTTC.

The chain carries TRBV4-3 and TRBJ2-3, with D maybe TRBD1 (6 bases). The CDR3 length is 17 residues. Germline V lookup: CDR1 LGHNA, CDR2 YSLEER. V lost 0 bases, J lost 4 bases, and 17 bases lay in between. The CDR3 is CASSQEPRGGKADTQYF. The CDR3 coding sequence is TGCGCCAGCAGCCAAGAACCAAGAGGGGGAAAGGCAGATACGCAGTATTTT.

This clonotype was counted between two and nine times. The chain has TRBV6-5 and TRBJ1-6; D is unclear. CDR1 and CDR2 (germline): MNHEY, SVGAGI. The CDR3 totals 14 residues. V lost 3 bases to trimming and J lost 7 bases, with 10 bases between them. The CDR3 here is CASSYSDWNSPLHF. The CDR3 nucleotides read TGTGCCAGCAGTTATTCAGACTGGAATTCACCCCTCCACTTT.

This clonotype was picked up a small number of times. Written as DNA, the CDR3 is TGTGCCACCAGTGATTGGGAGGACAAAAGCTACACCTTC. The encoded protein is CATSDWEDKSYTF. V and J are TRBV24-1 and TRBJ1-2, with a weak D call TRBD1 (5 bases). The V end lost 2 bases, the J end lost 9 bases, and 12 bases lay between the germline ends. The CDR3 runs 13 residues. The germline gives CDR1 KGHDR, CDR2 SFDVKD.

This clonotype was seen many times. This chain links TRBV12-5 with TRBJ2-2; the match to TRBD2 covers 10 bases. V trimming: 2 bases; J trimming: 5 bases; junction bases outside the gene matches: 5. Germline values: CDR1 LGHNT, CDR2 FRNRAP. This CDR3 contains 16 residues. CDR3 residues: CASGLSGLAETGELFF. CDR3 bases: TGTGCTAGTGGTTTGTCAGGACTAGCGGAGACCGGGGAGCTGTTTTTT. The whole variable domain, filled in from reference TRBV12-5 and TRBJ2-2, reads DARVTQTPRHKVTEMGQEVTMRCQPILGHNTVFWYRQTMMQGLELLAYFRNRAPLDDSGMPKDRFSAEMPDATLATLKIQPSEPRDSAVYFCASGLSGLAETGELFFGEGSRLTVL.

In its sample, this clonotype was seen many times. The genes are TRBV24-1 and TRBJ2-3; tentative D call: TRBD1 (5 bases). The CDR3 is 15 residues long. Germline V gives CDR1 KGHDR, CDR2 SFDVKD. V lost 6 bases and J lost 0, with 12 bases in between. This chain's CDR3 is CATSPTATSTDTQYF. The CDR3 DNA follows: TGTGCCACCAGTCCGACAGCGACTAGCACAGATACGCAGTATTTT.

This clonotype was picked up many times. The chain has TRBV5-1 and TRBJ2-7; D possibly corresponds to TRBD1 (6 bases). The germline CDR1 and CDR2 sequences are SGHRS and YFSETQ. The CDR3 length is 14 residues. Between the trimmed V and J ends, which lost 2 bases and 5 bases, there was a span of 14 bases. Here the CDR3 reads CASSLDRRLDEQYF. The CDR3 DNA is TGCGCCAGCAGCTTAGACAGGCGACTGGACGAGCAGTACTTC.

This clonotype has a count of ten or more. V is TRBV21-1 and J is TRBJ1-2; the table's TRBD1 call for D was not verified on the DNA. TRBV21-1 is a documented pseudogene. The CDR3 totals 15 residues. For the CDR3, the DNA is TGTGCCAGCAGCAAACGGACAGGGGAGGACTATGGCTACACCTTC. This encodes CASSKRTGEDYGYTF.

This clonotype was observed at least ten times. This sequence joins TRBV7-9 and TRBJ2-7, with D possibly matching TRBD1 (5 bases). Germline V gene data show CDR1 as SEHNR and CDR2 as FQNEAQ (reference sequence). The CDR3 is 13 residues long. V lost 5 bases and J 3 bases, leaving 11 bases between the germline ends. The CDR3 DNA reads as TGTGCCAGCAGCCCAGGGTCCTTCTACGAGCAGTACTTC. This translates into CASSPGSFYEQYF.

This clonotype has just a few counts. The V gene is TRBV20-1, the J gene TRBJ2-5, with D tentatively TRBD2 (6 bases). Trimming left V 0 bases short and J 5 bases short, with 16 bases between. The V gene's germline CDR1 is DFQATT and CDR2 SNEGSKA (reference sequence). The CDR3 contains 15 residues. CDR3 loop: CSARDGRGDSETQYF. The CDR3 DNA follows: TGCAGTGCTAGAGATGGTCGCGGGGATTCGGAGACCCAGTACTTC.

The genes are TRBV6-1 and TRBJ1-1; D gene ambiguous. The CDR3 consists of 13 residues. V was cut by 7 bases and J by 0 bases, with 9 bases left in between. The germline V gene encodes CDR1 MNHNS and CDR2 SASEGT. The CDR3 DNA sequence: TGTGCCAGCAAGCAGGAGATGAACACTGAAGCTTTCTTT. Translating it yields CASKQEMNTEAFF.

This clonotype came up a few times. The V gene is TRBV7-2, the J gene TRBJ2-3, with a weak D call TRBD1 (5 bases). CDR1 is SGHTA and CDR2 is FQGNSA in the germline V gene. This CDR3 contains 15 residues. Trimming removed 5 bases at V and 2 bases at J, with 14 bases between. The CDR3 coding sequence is TGTGCCAGCAGCCGACCTGACAGCTACACAGATACGCAGTATTTT. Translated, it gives CASSRPDSYTDTQYF.

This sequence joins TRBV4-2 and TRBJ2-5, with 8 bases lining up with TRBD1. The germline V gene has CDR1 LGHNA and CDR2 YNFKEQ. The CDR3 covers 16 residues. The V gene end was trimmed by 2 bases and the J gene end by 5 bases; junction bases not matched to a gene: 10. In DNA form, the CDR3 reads TGTGCCAGCAGCCAACCTACGACAGGGGAATCGGAGACCCAGTACTTC. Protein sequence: CASSQPTTGESETQYF.

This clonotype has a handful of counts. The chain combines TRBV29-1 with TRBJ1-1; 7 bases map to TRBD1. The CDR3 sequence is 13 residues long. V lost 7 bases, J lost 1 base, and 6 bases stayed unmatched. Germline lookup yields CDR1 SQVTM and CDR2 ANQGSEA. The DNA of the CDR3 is TGCAGCGGCAGAACAGGGGCGAACACTGAAGCTTTCTTT. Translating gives CSGRTGANTEAFF. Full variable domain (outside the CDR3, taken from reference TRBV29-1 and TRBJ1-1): SAVISQKPSRDICQRGTSLTIQCQVDSQVTMMFWYRQQPGQSLTLIATANQGSEATYESGFVIDKFPISRPNLTFSTLTVSNMSPEDSSIYLCSGRTGANTEAFFGQGTRLTVV.

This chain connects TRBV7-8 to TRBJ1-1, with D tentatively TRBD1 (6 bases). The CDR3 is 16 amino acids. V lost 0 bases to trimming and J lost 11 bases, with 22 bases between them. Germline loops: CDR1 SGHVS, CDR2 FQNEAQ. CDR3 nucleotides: TGTGCCAGCAGCTTAGCGCGGCGGGGGCGCGTGGGAATCGCTTTCTTT. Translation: CASSLARRGRVGIAFF.

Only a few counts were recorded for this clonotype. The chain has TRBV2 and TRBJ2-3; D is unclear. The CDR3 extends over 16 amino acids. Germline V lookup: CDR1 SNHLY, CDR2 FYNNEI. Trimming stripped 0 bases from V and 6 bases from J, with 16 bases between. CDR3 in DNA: TGTGCCAGCAGTGAAGCTGGTCTACTCCGCGCGGATACGCAGTATTTT. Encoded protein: CASSEAGLLRADTQYF.

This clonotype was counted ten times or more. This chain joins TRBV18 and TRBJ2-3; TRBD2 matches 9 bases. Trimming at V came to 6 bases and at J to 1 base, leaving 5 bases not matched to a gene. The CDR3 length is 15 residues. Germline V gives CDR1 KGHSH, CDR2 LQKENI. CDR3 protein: CASSPTSGRTDTQYF. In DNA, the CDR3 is TGTGCCAGCTCTCCGACTAGCGGCCGCACAGATACGCAGTATTTT.

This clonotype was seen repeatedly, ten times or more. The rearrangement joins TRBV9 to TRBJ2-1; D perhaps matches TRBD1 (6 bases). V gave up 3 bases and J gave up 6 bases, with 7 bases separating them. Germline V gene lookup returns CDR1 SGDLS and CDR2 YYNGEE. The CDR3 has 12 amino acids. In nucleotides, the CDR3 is TGTGCCAGCAGCGCAGGGGTCAATGAGCAGTTCTTC. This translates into CASSAGVNEQFF.

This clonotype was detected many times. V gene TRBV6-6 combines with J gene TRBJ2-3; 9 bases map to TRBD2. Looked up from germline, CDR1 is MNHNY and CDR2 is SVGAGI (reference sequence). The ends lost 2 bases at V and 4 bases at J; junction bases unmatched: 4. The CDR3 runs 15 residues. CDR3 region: CASSYGSGGPDTQYF. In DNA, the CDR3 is TGTGCCAGCAGTTACGGGAGCGGGGGGCCAGATACGCAGTATTTT.

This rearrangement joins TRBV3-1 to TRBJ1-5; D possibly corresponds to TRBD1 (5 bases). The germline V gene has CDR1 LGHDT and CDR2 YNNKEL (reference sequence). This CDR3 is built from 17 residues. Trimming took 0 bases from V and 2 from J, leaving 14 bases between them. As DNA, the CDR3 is TGTGCCAGCAGCCAAGATAGGGGCGGGGTGGGCAATCAGCCCCAGCATTTT. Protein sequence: CASSQDRGGVGNQPQHF.